What follows are 2 T cell receptor beta chains derived from one specimen sequenced in a study of T cell responses to AZD1222 COVID-19 vaccine. Measured with immunoSEQ multiplex PCR; TCRdb has only the in-frame clones, and not every one. The sample shows around 120,000 clones, roughly 82% of them seen only once. The sequences come from peripheral blood, collected 28 days after the second AZD1222 dose. These receptors originate from an adult who received the AZD1222 COVID-19 vaccine.

The chain couples TRBV10-2 to TRBJ1-3, with D tentatively TRBD1 (5 bases). The CDR3 consists of 14 residues. Trimming removed 4 bases from V and 4 bases from J, with 11 bases in between. Per the germline V gene, CDR1 is WSHSY and CDR2 is SAAADI. The CDR3 DNA follows: TGCGCCAGCAGTGGGGGACCAACCGGAAACACCATATATTTT. Its translation: CASSGGPTGNTIYF.

V and J are TRBV10-3 and TRBJ1-3; TRBD1 is a possible D gene (6 bases). V was shortened by 4 bases and J by 0 bases, with 10 bases between the two germline ends. Germline assignment: CDR1 ENHRY and CDR2 SYGVKD. This CDR3 comprises 15 residues. This chain's CDR3 is CAISGRDISGNTIYF. CDR3 sequence (DNA): TGTGCCATCAGTGGCCGGGACATCTCTGGAAACACCATATATTTT.